The 20 T cell receptor beta chains listed next were all sequenced from one sample in a study of glioma-infiltrating T cells after dendritic cell vaccination. Clones were sequenced by immunoSEQ multiplex PCR, and TCRdb holds only the in-frame ones, with some missing. The table lists under 100,000 clones, approximately 81% of them singletons. Sequencing was performed on blood, taken before dendritic cell vaccination. Source of these receptors: a human donor with glioblastoma.

CDR3: CASVSVAGGPLFF. The CDR3 nucleotides are TGTGCCAGCGTTTCAGTAGCGGGAGGCCCGCTGTTCTTC. V usage is TRBV6-4 and J usage is TRBJ2-1; 10 nucleotides align to TRBD2. V lost 8 bases and J lost 15; bases outside the gene matches: 13. Per the germline V gene, CDR1 is MRHNA and CDR2 is SNTAGT. The CDR3 is made up of 13 amino acids.

The gene calls are TRBV19 and TRBJ2-1; 9 bases line up with TRBD2. Germline-derived CDR1 and CDR2 are LNHDA and SQIVND (reference sequence). Trimming at V came to 3 bases and at J to 4 bases, leaving 13 bases not matched to a gene. The CDR3 extends over 18 amino acids. DNA of the CDR3: TGTGCCAGTAGTATGAACTCGCGGGGGGGAAGAGCGTACAATGAGCAGTTCTTC. It translates to CASSMNSRGGRAYNEQFF. Combining the CDR3 with reference TRBV19 and TRBJ2-1 gives the whole variable domain DGGITQSPKYLFRKEGQNVTLSCEQNLNHDAMYWYRQDPGQGLRLIYYSQIVNDFQKGDIAEGYSVSREKKESFPLTVTSAQKNPTAFYLCASSMNSRGGRAYNEQFFGPGTRLTVL.

The chain carries TRBV5-6 and TRBJ2-1, with 8 bases aligning to TRBD2. J gave up 8 bases and V 0 bases, and 10 bases lay outside the gene matches. Germline V lookup: CDR1 SGHDT, CDR2 YYEEEE. CDR3 length equals 16 residues. CDR3: CASSLASAGVEYEQFF. The CDR3 nucleotides read TGTGCCAGCAGCTTGGCATCAGCGGGAGTGGAGTATGAGCAGTTCTTC.

This rearrangement joins TRBV6-5 to TRBJ2-2; no definite D call. Deletions cut 0 bases from V and 8 bases from J, with 4 bases between. Germline V lookup: CDR1 MNHEY, CDR2 SVGAGI. The CDR3 runs to 12 residues. The CDR3 region has the DNA TGTGCCAGCAGTTACTCTAGAGGGGAGCTGTTTTTT. It translates to CASSYSRGELFF.

The rearrangement links TRBV2 to TRBJ2-5, with 7 bases fitting TRBD2. CDR1 is SNHLY and CDR2 is FYNNEI in the germline V gene. This CDR3 comprises 16 residues. Losses at the gene ends were 1 base for V and 5 bases for J; bases not matched to a gene: 10. The CDR3 bases are TGTGCCAGCAGTGAAGGGGTAGCGGGTCCCCGGGAGACCCAGTACTTC. It codes for CASSEGVAGPRETQYF.

The chain has TRBV27 and TRBJ1-3; D perhaps matches TRBD1 (5 bases). Trimming took 3 bases from V and 0 from J, leaving 6 bases between them. CDR1 and CDR2 from the germline V gene are MNHEY and SMNVEV (reference sequence). The CDR3 extends over 14 amino acids. CDR3 residues: CASSFDSSGNTIYF. The CDR3 DNA reads as TGTGCCAGCAGTTTTGACAGCTCTGGAAACACCATATATTTT.

The rearrangement links TRBV29-1 to TRBJ1-1; 7 bases are shared with TRBD1. The CDR3 is 13 residues long. CDR1 is SQVTM and CDR2 is ANQGSEA in the germline V gene. V lost 4 bases to trimming and J lost 2 bases; unmatched junction nucleotides: 4. The DNA for the CDR3 is TGCAGCGTTGCAAGGGACAGAAACACTGAAGCTTTCTTT. Translating gives CSVARDRNTEAFF. The full variable domain, its missing parts supplied by reference TRBV29-1 and TRBJ1-1, is SAVISQKPSRDICQRGTSLTIQCQVDSQVTMMFWYRQQPGQSLTLIATANQGSEATYESGFVIDKFPISRPNLTFSTLTVSNMSPEDSSIYLCSVARDRNTEAFFGQGTRLTVV.

The V and J genes are TRBV6-1 and TRBJ2-7, with 9 bases matching TRBD2. The germline CDR1 and CDR2 sequences are MNHNS and SASEGT. This CDR3 has 15 residues. The J segment lost 1 base and the V segment lost 6 bases, leaving 7 bases of the junction unmatched. The CDR3 sequence is CASRREGSPSYEQYF. The CDR3 coding sequence is TGTGCCAGCAGGCGGGAGGGCTCCCCATCCTACGAGCAGTACTTC.

The CDR3 region has the DNA TGTGCCAGCAGCCAAACTTTGACAGGAGCCTATGGCTACACCTTC. It translates to CASSQTLTGAYGYTF. V gene TRBV7-9 combines with J gene TRBJ1-2; D possibly corresponds to TRBD1 (6 bases). This CDR3 region has 15 residues. V lost 5 bases to trimming and J lost 4 bases, with 17 bases between them. Germline CDR1 and CDR2: SEHNR and FQNEAQ (reference sequence).

The chain is built from TRBV27 and TRBJ1-5, with a possible D match to TRBD1 (5 bases). The V and J ends lost 3 bases and 7 bases respectively, with 10 bases between them. Germline values: CDR1 MNHEY, CDR2 SMNVEV (reference sequence). The CDR3 extends over 13 amino acids. The CDR3 DNA reads as TGTGCCAGCAGTTTCGGGTCAGGGCAGCCCCAGCATTTT. It codes for CASSFGSGQPQHF.

The genes are TRBV6-1 and TRBJ2-1; TRBD1 aligns across 7 bases. CDR1 and CDR2 from the germline V gene are MNHNS and SASEGT. CDR3 length equals 14 residues. V gave up 5 bases and J gave up 8 bases; unmatched junction bases: 9. The DNA for the CDR3 is TGTGCCAGCAGTCCGACAGGGTCTCAGCATGAGCAGTTCTTC. Its protein product is CASSPTGSQHEQFF.

V and J are TRBV30 and TRBJ2-7; a weak D match, TRBD2 (5 bases). CDR1 GTSNPN and CDR2 SVGIG come from the germline V gene (reference sequence). Between the trimmed V and J ends, which lost 5 bases and 6 bases, there was a span of 17 bases. The CDR3 extends over 13 amino acids. CDR3 loop: CAWDYVDGLEQYF. CDR3 in DNA: TGTGCCTGGGATTATGTGGACGGACTCGAGCAGTACTTC.

The chain couples TRBV9 to TRBJ2-1; TRBD2 agrees at 8 bases. This CDR3 is built from 15 residues. The V segment lost 0 bases and the J segment 3 bases; nucleotides outside the gene matches: 2. Germline CDR1 reads SGDLS; CDR2 reads YYNGEE. This CDR3 reads CASSVAGGDYNEQFF. In DNA form, the CDR3 reads TGTGCCAGCAGCGTAGCGGGAGGGGACTACAATGAGCAGTTCTTC.

The chain combines TRBV10-3 with TRBJ2-5; D gene ambiguous. The CDR3 sequence is 13 residues long. Between the trimmed V and J ends, which lost 0 bases and 7 bases, there was a span of 9 bases. Germline assignment: CDR1 ENHRY and CDR2 SYGVKD. The CDR3 DNA sequence: TGTGCCATCAGTGAGTCGACTCACGGGACCCAGTACTTC. Translating gives CAISESTHGTQYF.

The chain couples TRBV7-2 to TRBJ2-7, with 10 bases aligning to TRBD1. CDR3 length equals 16 residues. CDR1 is SGHTA, CDR2 FQGNSA, per germline. The V and J ends lost 1 base and 4 bases, in that order; junction bases with no gene match: 7. The CDR3: CASSLEVRTGGYEQYF. The CDR3 bases are TGTGCCAGCAGCTTAGAAGTTAGGACAGGGGGATACGAGCAGTACTTC.

This clone occurred once. The chain links TRBV7-2 to TRBJ2-7, with D possibly matching TRBD1 (6 bases). This CDR3 contains 13 residues. Germline V gene sequence: CDR1 SGHTA, CDR2 FQGNSA. Trimming shortened V by 8 bases and J by 7 bases, and 18 bases separated the two germline ends. CDR3 sequence reads: CASGGVPPREQYF. In nucleotides, the CDR3 is TGTGCCAGCGGGGGCGTCCCTCCACGGGAGCAGTACTTC.

Only a few counts were recorded for this clone. Other nucleotide sequences in the sample specify the same CDR3. The CDR3 bases are TGTGCCATCAGTACGGGGGACTCTGGAAACACCATATATTTT. The encoded protein is CAISTGDSGNTIYF. The genes are TRBV10-3 and TRBJ1-3, with TRBD1 as a possible D gene (5 bases). The CDR3 extends over 14 amino acids. The germline V gene has CDR1 ENHRY and CDR2 SYGVKD. The V end was cut by 5 bases, the J end by 0 bases, with 8 bases between.

The chain carries TRBV7-9 and TRBJ2-5; 8 bases agree with TRBD1. This CDR3 comprises 14 residues. Germline loops: CDR1 SEHNR, CDR2 FQNEAQ (reference sequence). V lost 3 bases to trimming and J lost 5 bases; unmatched junction nucleotides: 5. CDR3: CASSFGQGRETQYF. The CDR3 DNA follows: TGTGCCAGCAGCTTCGGACAGGGTAGGGAGACCCAGTACTTC.

V gene TRBV5-1 combines with J gene TRBJ1-6; TRBD1 matches at 9 bases. CDR1 and CDR2 (germline): SGHRS, YFSETQ. The CDR3 contains 17 residues. The V segment lost 0 bases and the J segment 2 bases; nucleotides outside the gene matches: 3. CDR3 sequence (DNA): TGCGCCAGCAGCTTGGGGGACAGGGATACCTATAATTCACCCCTCCACTTT. Its protein product is CASSLGDRDTYNSPLHF.

The chain is built from TRBV6-6 and TRBJ2-7; perhaps TRBD2 as D (6 bases). CDR3 length: 15 residues. V lost 2 bases to trimming and J lost 3 bases, with 14 bases between them. The germline V gene has CDR1 MNHNY and CDR2 SVGAGI (reference sequence). CDR3 amino acids: CASSYRGAYFYEQYF. The CDR3 DNA reads TGTGCCAGCAGTTACCGCGGGGCCTACTTCTACGAGCAGTACTTC.